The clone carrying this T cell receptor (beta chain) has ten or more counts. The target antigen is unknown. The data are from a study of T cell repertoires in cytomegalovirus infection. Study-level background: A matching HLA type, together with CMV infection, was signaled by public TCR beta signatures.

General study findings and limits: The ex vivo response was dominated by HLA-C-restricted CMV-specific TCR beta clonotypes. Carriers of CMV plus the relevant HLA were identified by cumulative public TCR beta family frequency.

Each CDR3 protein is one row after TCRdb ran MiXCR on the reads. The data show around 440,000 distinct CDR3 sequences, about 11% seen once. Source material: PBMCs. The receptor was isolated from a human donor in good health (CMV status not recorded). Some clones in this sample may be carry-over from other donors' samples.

CDR3 nucleotides: TGTGCCAGCAGTTACCGTCAGGGGACCGCAGCCTACGAGCAGTACTTC. Its translation is CASSYRQGTAAYEQYF. This chain joins TRBV6-5 and TRBJ2-7; D may be TRBD1 (6 bases). The CDR3 is 16 amino acids. Germline V lookup: CDR1 MNHEY, CDR2 SVGAGI. V lost 2 bases, J lost 2 bases, and 16 bases lay in between.